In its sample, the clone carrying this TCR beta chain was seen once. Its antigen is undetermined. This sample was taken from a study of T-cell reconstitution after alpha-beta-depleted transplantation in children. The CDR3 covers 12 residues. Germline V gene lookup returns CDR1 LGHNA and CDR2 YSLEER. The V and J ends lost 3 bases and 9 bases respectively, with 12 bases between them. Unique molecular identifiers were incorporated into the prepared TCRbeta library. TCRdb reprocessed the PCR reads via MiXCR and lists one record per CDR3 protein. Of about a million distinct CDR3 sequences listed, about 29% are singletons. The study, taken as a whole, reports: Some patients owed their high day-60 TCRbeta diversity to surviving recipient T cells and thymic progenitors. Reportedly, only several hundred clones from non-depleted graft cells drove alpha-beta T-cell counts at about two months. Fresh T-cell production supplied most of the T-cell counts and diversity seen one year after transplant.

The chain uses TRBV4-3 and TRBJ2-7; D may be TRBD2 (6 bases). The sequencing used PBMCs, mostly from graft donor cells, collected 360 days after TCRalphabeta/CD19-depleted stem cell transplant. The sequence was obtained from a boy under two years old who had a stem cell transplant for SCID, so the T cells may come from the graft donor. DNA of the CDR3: TGCGCCAGCAGCCAGGGCCGGGAGAGGCAGTACTTC. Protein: CASSQGRERQYF.